This TCR beta chain was identified during a study of blood T cell repertoires in COVID-19. Study-level information: COVID-19 samples collected from the United States, Italy and Spain covered acute and convalescent phases. The analysed material was cDNA or gDNA that came from T cells, B-cell-depleted T cells, or PBMCs.

How the authors handled the data: Reference gene primers were amplified, and this amplification served to estimate nucleated cell counts. The table came from immunoSEQ multiplex PCR; TCRdb's copy has only in-frame clones and leaves some out. The V and J calls and the clone size are those of that table, but D and trimming were determined from the DNA. The repertoire has 150,000 or so clones, around four fifths of them found once; the top ten carry approximately 1.4%. V was shortened by 6 bases and J by 2 bases, with 10 bases between the two germline ends. The CDR3 runs to 13 residues. In germline, CDR1 is MNHEY, CDR2 SVGAGI.

This TCR derives from a human donor in a cohort sampled during active COVID-19. Sequences were obtained from peripheral blood. The chain has TRBV6-5 and TRBJ1-2, with D perhaps matching TRBD1 (5 bases). The CDR3 sequence is CASSLQGNYGYTF. CDR3 nucleotides: TGTGCCAGCAGCCTTCAGGGAAACTATGGCTACACCTTC.